The 23 T cell receptor beta chains presented below share a single source sample, sequenced in a study of shared clonotypes between healthy human individuals. Measured with immunoSEQ multiplex PCR; TCRdb has only the in-frame clones, and not every one. The repertoire includes 2 million to 2.5 million clones, 90% to 96% of them detected once, and roughly 0.13% sits in the top ten. The source material was naive CD4+ T cells sorted from blood. As for subset: CD45RA+ positively selected. These receptors all stem from a man younger than 35 in good health.

This rearrangement joins TRBV29-1 to TRBJ2-7; D gene uncertain. Trimming pared 0 bases from V and 2 bases from J, leaving 14 bases between. CDR3 length: 15 amino acids. Germline V gene data show CDR1 as SQVTM and CDR2 as ANQGSEA. The CDR3, as DNA: TGCAGCGTTGAAGATCAAGAGGCAGGAACCTACGAGCAGTACTTC. Translation: CSVEDQEAGTYEQYF.

This chain joins TRBV30 and TRBJ1-1, with a tentative D call TRBD1 (6 bases). Germline V lookup: CDR1 GTSNPN, CDR2 SVGIG (reference sequence). The CDR3 consists of 12 residues. Trimming shortened V by 8 bases and J by 4 bases, and 14 bases separated the two germline ends. The CDR3 coding sequence is TGTGCCGGGGGCAGGGGTAGCACTGAAGCTTTCTTT. The encoded protein is CAGGRGSTEAFF.

This clone has only one observation. The chain carries TRBV7-2 and TRBJ2-7, with 7 positions matching TRBD1. This CDR3 region has 16 residues. CDR1 and CDR2 from the germline V gene are SGHTA and FQGNSA. V was clipped by 0 bases and J by 5 bases; unmatched bases: 10. In nucleotides, the CDR3 is TGTGCCAGCAGCTTAGCGATAAGGGGGCAGAAGCACGAGCAGTACTTC. Translating it yields CASSLAIRGQKHEQYF.

This rearrangement joins TRBV18 to TRBJ1-4, with 7 bases identical to TRBD1. J was trimmed by 8 bases and V by 5 bases; bases with no gene match: 5. Germline CDR1 KGHSH, CDR2 LQKENI. CDR3 size: 13 residues. CDR3 sequence reads: CASSAGTVEKLFF. The CDR3 nucleotides read TGTGCCAGCTCAGCAGGGACAGTCGAAAAACTGTTTTTT.

The chain carries TRBV11-2 and TRBJ2-1, with D hard to call. Germline CDR1 is SGHAT and CDR2 is FQNNGV. The ends were cut back, 3 bases at V and 8 bases at J, with 17 bases in the middle. The CDR3 spans 15 residues. As DNA, the CDR3 is TGTGCCAGCAGCTTGGACGGGTTAGAAGTCTATGAGCAGTTCTTC. Translating it yields CASSLDGLEVYEQFF.

J is TRBJ1-2 and V is TRBV5-4, with D perhaps TRBD1 (6 bases). The CDR3 runs to 14 residues. Germline CDR1 is SGHNT and CDR2 is YYREEE (reference sequence). The V end lost 4 bases, the J end lost 8 bases, and 18 bases lay between the germline ends. The CDR3 loop is CASSNGQILGGYTF. CDR3 in DNA: TGTGCCAGCAGCAACGGACAGATACTCGGAGGCTACACCTTC.

The V gene is TRBV10-3, the J gene TRBJ1-2; D is unresolved. This CDR3 region has 14 residues. CDR1 and CDR2 (germline): ENHRY, SYGVKD. V lost 5 bases and J 0 bases, leaving 10 bases between the germline ends. CDR3 sequence: CAISNTTANYGYTF. The CDR3 DNA follows: TGTGCCATCAGTAACACAACAGCTAACTATGGCTACACCTTC.

V and J are TRBV30 and TRBJ1-6, with 8 bases lining up with TRBD1. V trimming: 2 bases; J trimming: 4 bases; junction bases outside the gene matches: 7. The germline gives CDR1 GTSNPN, CDR2 SVGIG (reference sequence). This CDR3 has 16 residues. The CDR3 DNA reads TGTGCCTGGAGTTTTGGACAGGGCCCTTATAATTCACCCCTCCACTTT. Encoded protein: CAWSFGQGPYNSPLHF.

This chain uses TRBV28 with TRBJ2-3, with TRBD1 matching 7 bases. Germline loops: CDR1 MDHEN, CDR2 SYDVKM. V was clipped by 2 bases and J by 3 bases; unmatched bases: 8. There are 16 residues in the CDR3. Written as DNA, the CDR3 is TGTGCCAGCAGTTTAACGACAGGGTCCGGGACAGATACGCAGTATTTT. Amino acids: CASSLTTGSGTDTQYF.

This chain uses TRBV11-2 with TRBJ1-5; 9 nucleotides match TRBD1. This CDR3 has 15 amino acids. In germline, CDR1 is SGHAT, CDR2 FQNNGV. V gave up 4 bases and J gave up 4 bases; unmatched junction bases: 5. CDR3 bases: TGTGCCAGCAGCTCCGGGACAGGGCCAAATCAGCCCCAGCATTTT. Protein product: CASSSGTGPNQPQHF.

The chain recombines TRBV4-3 with TRBJ2-1; D unresolved. Trimming pared 0 bases from V and 10 bases from J, leaving 13 bases between. CDR3 size: 14 residues. Germline V CDR1 and CDR2: LGHNA, YSLEER. CDR3 coding DNA: TGCGCCAGCAGCCAAGATCAGACCTATCGGGAGCAGTTCTTC. It translates to CASSQDQTYREQFF.

The chain links TRBV6-1 to TRBJ1-2, with D tentatively TRBD1 (5 bases). With 10 bases removed from V and 3 bases from J, the gap between germline ends came to 15 bases. This CDR3 has 13 residues. Germline V CDR1 and CDR2: MNHNS, SASEGT. The CDR3 bases are TGTGCCATATGGGGGTTGGTCTACTATGGCTACACCTTC. Protein product: CAIWGLVYYGYTF.

The chain has TRBV15 and TRBJ2-7, with D maybe TRBD2 (5 bases). Germline CDR1 reads LNHNV; CDR2 reads YYDKDF (reference sequence). The CDR3 has 15 residues. Trimming pared 0 bases from V and 2 bases from J, leaving 11 bases between. The CDR3 loop reads CATSRDRSAPYEQYF. In DNA, the CDR3 is TGTGCCACCAGCAGAGATCGTAGCGCACCCTACGAGCAGTACTTC.

This chain connects TRBV7-3 to TRBJ2-3; 8 bases are shared with TRBD1. CDR1 SGHTA and CDR2 FQGTGA come from the germline V gene. The CDR3 has 15 residues. The V and J ends lost 5 bases and 2 bases, in that order; junction bases with no gene match: 6. The CDR3 DNA reads as TGTGCCAGCAGCGACGGGACAGGCGCCACAGATACGCAGTATTTT. Translating it yields CASSDGTGATDTQYF. Filled out from reference TRBV7-3 and TRBJ2-3, the complete variable domain reads GAGVSQTPSNKVTEKGKYVELRCDPISGHTALYWYRQSLGQGPEFLIYFQGTGAADDSGLPNDRFFAVRPEGSVSTLKIQRTERGDSAVYLCASSDGTGATDTQYFGPGTRLTVL.

This clone was found once. The rearrangement uses TRBV4-1 and TRBJ1-3, with a weak D call TRBD1 (5 bases). V shed 1 base and J shed 4 bases, with 8 bases lying between them. Germline-derived CDR1 and CDR2 are MGHRA and YSYEKL. This CDR3 contains 14 residues. The CDR3 DNA is TGCGCCAGCAGCCAAGTGAGACAGGGAAACACCATATATTTT. It encodes CASSQVRQGNTIYF.

The J gene is TRBJ2-6, the V gene TRBV6-1, with D unclear. Deletions cut 3 bases from V and 0 bases from J, with 6 bases between. Germline V gives CDR1 MNHNS, CDR2 SASEGT. This CDR3 spans 15 amino acids. In DNA form, the CDR3 reads TGTGCCAGCAGTGAGGGGTTCTCTGGGGCCAACGTCCTGACTTTC. Translated, it gives CASSEGFSGANVLTF.

The rearrangement links TRBV6-1 to TRBJ2-5; tentatively, D is TRBD2 (6 bases). Germline-derived CDR1 and CDR2 are MNHNS and SASEGT. Trimming removed 8 bases at V and 1 base at J, with 11 bases between. The CDR3 is made up of 13 amino acids. In nucleotides, the CDR3 is TGTGCCAGCGGCCGGGACTCCCAAGAGACCCAGTACTTC. Its translation is CASGRDSQETQYF.

The chain links TRBV5-1 to TRBJ2-7, with unresolved D. V lost 0 bases and J lost 6, with 13 bases in between. The CDR3 extends over 14 amino acids. The V gene's germline CDR1 is SGHRS and CDR2 YFSETQ. CDR3 sequence reads: CASSLVEGPLEQYF. The CDR3, as DNA: TGCGCCAGCAGCTTGGTTGAAGGGCCGCTCGAGCAGTACTTC. Looking up the rest from reference TRBV5-1 and TRBJ2-7 gives the full variable domain: KAGVTQTPRYLIKTRGQQVTLSCSPISGHRSVSWYQQTPGQGLQFLFEYFSETQRNKGNFPGRFSGRQFSNSRSEMNVSTLELGDSALYLCASSLVEGPLEQYFGPGTRLTVT.

The chain joins TRBV5-1 to TRBJ2-3; D gene uncertain. The CDR3 is made up of 15 amino acids. Germline values: CDR1 SGHRS, CDR2 YFSETQ. Trimming cost V 6 bases and J 3 bases, with 17 bases left between them. In DNA form, the CDR3 reads TGCGCCAGCACTCTCGGTGGTTTTGCGACAGATACGCAGTATTTT. Translated: CASTLGGFATDTQYF.

A note on this clone: The same CDR3 arises from other DNA sequences in this sample as well. The CDR3 sequence is CASSFGSTDTQYF. CDR3 sequence (DNA): TGTGCCAGCAGCTTCGGCAGCACAGATACGCAGTATTTT. The chain joins TRBV7-9 to TRBJ2-3; D gene uncertain. V shed 3 bases and J shed 0 bases, with 4 bases lying between them. The germline V gene has CDR1 SEHNR and CDR2 FQNEAQ (reference sequence). This CDR3 comprises 13 residues. Looking up the rest from reference TRBV7-9 and TRBJ2-3 gives the full variable domain: DTGVSQNPRHKITKRGQNVTFRCDPISEHNRLYWYRQTLGQGPEFLTYFQNEAQLEKSRLLSDRFSAERPKGSFSTLEIQRTEQGDSAMYLCASSFGSTDTQYFGPGTRLTVL.

The J gene is TRBJ2-5, the V gene TRBV6-5; D is possibly TRBD2 (6 bases). CDR1 and CDR2 (germline): MNHEY, SVGAGI. This CDR3 is built from 14 residues. Trimming took off 5 bases at V and 2 bases at J, with 12 bases between the two ends. For the CDR3, the DNA is TGTGCCAGCAGTGACCGACTAGTTCAAGAGACCCAGTACTTC. Protein: CASSDRLVQETQYF.

The V and J genes are TRBV25-1 and TRBJ1-4; D uncertain. This CDR3 region has 15 residues. CDR1 MGHDK and CDR2 SYGVNS come from the germline V gene. Trimming took off 6 bases at V and 7 bases at J, with 18 bases between the two ends. The CDR3 here is CASSQPGPRTEKLFF. The CDR3 region has the DNA TGTGCCAGCAGCCAACCCGGGCCCCGAACTGAAAAACTGTTTTTT.

The chain combines TRBV12-5 with TRBJ1-5; D unclear. Trimming left V 3 bases short and J 3 bases short, with 6 bases between. This CDR3 contains 13 residues. Germline assignment: CDR1 LGHNT and CDR2 FRNRAP. CDR3 sequence: CASGLQNNQPQHF. The DNA of the CDR3 is TGTGCTAGTGGTTTACAGAACAATCAGCCCCAGCATTTT.